The 31 T cell receptor beta chains in this list originate from one sample, sequenced in a study of blood T cell repertoires in COVID-19. Assay: immunoSEQ multiplex PCR; the TCRdb copy retains only in-frame clones and omits some. The sample gives almost 30,000 clones, around 63% of which show up once; about a sixth is in the top ten. Material: peripheral blood. All receptors derive from a human donor in a cohort sampled during active COVID-19.

The J gene is TRBJ2-7, the V gene TRBV27; TRBD1 matches 12 bases. This CDR3 comprises 16 residues. The junction had 5 bases not matched to a gene; V was cut back by 0 bases and J by 5 bases. Germline assignment: CDR1 MNHEY and CDR2 SMNVEV (reference sequence). Here the CDR3 reads CASSLSTGQGAHEQYF. CDR3 nucleotides: TGTGCCAGCAGTTTATCTACGGGACAGGGGGCCCACGAGCAGTACTTC.

This chain connects TRBV7-6 to TRBJ1-5, with D unresolved. This CDR3 is built from 15 residues. V lost 5 bases to trimming and J lost 6 bases, with 17 bases between them. Germline-derived CDR1 and CDR2 are SGHVS and FNYEAQ. CDR3 nucleotide sequence: TGTGCCAGCAGCCTACTCGCAGGAGGGAGTCAGCCCCAGCATTTT. Residues: CASSLLAGGSQPQHF.

The V and J genes are TRBV19 and TRBJ2-2; perhaps TRBD2 as D (6 bases). This CDR3 is 12 amino acids long. The V gene lost 5 bases and the J gene lost 6 bases, with 7 bases spanning the gap. Germline CDR1 and CDR2: LNHDA and SQIVND (reference sequence). CDR3 nucleotides: TGTGCCAGTAGTTCGGGGGCCGGGGAGCTGTTTTTT. This codes for CASSSGAGELFF.

V gene TRBV11-2 combines with J gene TRBJ2-5; 9 bases map to TRBD1. This CDR3 has 16 amino acids. Trimming removed 5 bases from V and 1 base from J; junction bases left unmatched: 8. Germline CDR1 and CDR2: SGHAT and FQNNGV. DNA of the CDR3: TGTGCCAGCAGCCAGACCGGGACAGGGTTCCAAGAGACCCAGTACTTC. It yields the protein CASSQTGTGFQETQYF.

This sequence joins TRBV11-3 and TRBJ2-7, with D tentatively TRBD1 (5 bases). V lost 3 bases to trimming and J lost 1 base, with 13 bases between them. The CDR3 contains 15 residues. Germline CDR1 reads SGHNT; CDR2 reads YENEEA. CDR3 amino acids: CASSLGLGRSYEQYF. Here the CDR3 DNA reads TGTGCCAGCAGCTTGGGGCTCGGCAGATCCTACGAGCAGTACTTC.

This chain connects TRBV2 to TRBJ2-7, with D hard to call. Trimming took off 7 bases at V and 0 bases at J, with 7 bases between the two ends. The germline V gene has CDR1 SNHLY and CDR2 FYNNEI. The CDR3 runs to 12 residues. In DNA form, the CDR3 reads TGTGCCAGCACGGTAACCTCCTACGAGCAGTACTTC. Translating it yields CASTVTSYEQYF.

This clone was observed a few times. V usage is TRBV9 and J usage is TRBJ1-3, with TRBD1 identical over 7 bases. CDR3 length: 15 residues. The germline CDR1 and CDR2 sequences are SGDLS and YYNGEE. With V trimmed by 3 bases and J by 2 bases, 5 bases remained unmatched. For the CDR3, the DNA is TGTGCCAGCAGCGGGCCAACAGGGGCTGGAAACACCATATATTTT. This codes for CASSGPTGAGNTIYF.

The chain couples TRBV28 to TRBJ1-5, with a weak D call TRBD1 (6 bases). The CDR3 extends over 14 amino acids. Germline V lookup: CDR1 MDHEN, CDR2 SYDVKM. V gave up 7 bases and J gave up 4 bases, with 14 bases separating them. This CDR3 reads CASKRQVFNQPQHF. CDR3 nucleotides: TGTGCCAGCAAAAGACAGGTCTTTAATCAGCCCCAGCATTTT.

Worth noting for this clone: A junction end diverges from the germline sequence, so it may reflect a read error. The chain employs TRBV7-2 and TRBJ1-1; perhaps TRBD1 as D (6 bases). CDR1 and CDR2 (germline): SGHTA, FQGNSA. The CDR3 contains 13 residues. The DNA for the CDR3 is TGTGCCACCAGCGGGACACTCAACACTGAAGCTTTCTTT. Its translation is CATSGTLNTEAFF.

The V and J genes are TRBV29-1 and TRBJ2-5; a weak D match, TRBD2 (5 bases). Germline V CDR1 and CDR2: SQVTM, ANQGSEA. This CDR3 comprises 12 residues. The V gene lost 5 bases and the J gene lost 3 bases, with 10 bases spanning the gap. The DNA of the CDR3 is TGCAGCGTTCAAGGGCGGGAAGAGACCCAGTACTTC. Its protein product is CSVQGREETQYF.

The genes are TRBV7-9 and TRBJ2-5; TRBD1 might be the D (5 bases). This CDR3 is 15 amino acids long. Trimming took off 1 base at V and 1 base at J, with 10 bases between the two ends. Per germline, CDR1 SEHNR and CDR2 FQNEAQ (reference sequence). This CDR3 reads CASSLGAGPQETQYF. CDR3 DNA: TGTGCCAGCAGCTTAGGGGCAGGGCCCCAAGAGACCCAGTACTTC. Supplemented by reference TRBV7-9 and TRBJ2-5, the full variable domain reads DTGVSQNPRHKITKRGQNVTFRCDPISEHNRLYWYRQTLGQGPEFLTYFQNEAQLEKSRLLSDRFSAERPKGSFSTLEIQRTEQGDSAMYLCASSLGAGPQETQYFGPGTRLLVL.

This clone has a handful of counts. V usage is TRBV6-4 and J usage is TRBJ2-6; 7 bases fit TRBD2. The CDR3 is 17 residues long. V shed 2 bases, J shed 1 base, and the junction held 5 bases outside the gene matches. Germline V lookup: CDR1 MRHNA, CDR2 SNTAGT. DNA for the CDR3: TGTGCCAGCAGTGACACTGGCGGGGGTTCTGGGGCCAACGTCCTGACTTTC. It codes for CASSDTGGGSGANVLTF.

This rearrangement joins TRBV12-3 or TRBV12-4 to TRBJ1-2; no firm D call. Trimming cost V 6 bases and J 5 bases, with 7 bases left between them. The CDR3 runs 11 residues. The CDR3 spells CASSGDYGYTF. The DNA of the CDR3 is TGTGCCAGCAGCGGGGATTATGGCTACACCTTC.

In DNA, the CDR3 is TGTGCCAGCAGTTTACAGGGTGTTAGAAACACCATATATTTT. Protein sequence: CASSLQGVRNTIYF. V is TRBV28 and J is TRBJ1-3; a possible D gene is TRBD1 (5 bases). Germline V gives CDR1 MDHEN, CDR2 SYDVKM. This CDR3 region has 14 residues. The V and J ends lost 2 bases and 5 bases respectively, with 10 bases between them.

The CDR3: CASSIAGTRPGTQYF. CDR3 sequence (DNA): TGTGCCAGTAGTATCGCCGGGACTAGACCGGGGACCCAGTACTTC. The rearrangement uses TRBV19 and TRBJ2-5; 8 bases agree with TRBD2. Germline V gene lookup returns CDR1 LNHDA and CDR2 SQIVND (reference sequence). The CDR3 covers 15 residues. The trim removed 3 bases at V and 7 bases at J, leaving 10 bases unmatched.

This clone was observed a single time. The CDR3 region is CASSPGGRGGAYNEQFF. DNA for the CDR3: TGCGCCAGCAGCCCAGGGGGCCGCGGGGGAGCCTACAATGAGCAGTTCTTC. This rearrangement joins TRBV5-1 to TRBJ2-1; perhaps TRBD1 as D (8 bases). This CDR3 region has 17 residues. From germline, CDR1 is SGHRS and CDR2 YFSETQ. The V gene lost 4 bases and the J gene lost 2 bases, with 19 bases spanning the gap. The variable domain in full, completed from reference TRBV5-1 and TRBJ2-1, reads KAGVTQTPRYLIKTRGQQVTLSCSPISGHRSVSWYQQTPGQGLQFLFEYFSETQRNKGNFPGRFSGRQFSNSRSEMNVSTLELGDSALYLCASSPGGRGGAYNEQFFGPGTRLTVL.

V usage is TRBV11-2 and J usage is TRBJ2-7; possibly TRBD2 for D (6 bases). This CDR3 spans 15 amino acids. CDR1 is SGHAT and CDR2 is FQNNGV in the germline V gene. Trimming removed 4 bases from V and 2 bases from J, with 15 bases in between. The CDR3: CASSSLSGVAYEQYF. Written as DNA, the CDR3 is TGTGCCAGCAGCTCGCTATCGGGGGTAGCCTACGAGCAGTACTTC.

The rearrangement uses TRBV6-2 or TRBV6-3 and TRBJ1-2; 12 bases line up with TRBD1. CDR1 and CDR2 from the germline V gene are MNHEY and SVGEGT. The J segment lost 4 bases and the V segment lost 6 bases, leaving 6 bases of the junction unmatched. The CDR3 has 15 amino acids. The CDR3 nucleotides are TGTGCCAGCAGCAGGGACAGGGGGCGGTCCTATGGCTACACCTTC. This encodes CASSRDRGRSYGYTF.

The chain combines TRBV3-1 (or the pseudogene TRBV3-2) with TRBJ1-2; 10 nucleotides match TRBD1. CDR3 size: 15 residues. V shed 6 bases and J 3 bases; nucleotides not matched to a gene: 7. Germline lookup yields CDR1 LGHDT and CDR2 YNNKEL (reference sequence). DNA of the CDR3: TGTGCCAGCAGTTCCAGACAGGGGGCTTACTATGGCTACACCTTC. It specifies CASSSRQGAYYGYTF.

This chain uses TRBV18 with TRBJ2-5; 7 nucleotides agree with TRBD1. Unmatched junction bases numbered 2, after V lost 0 bases and J lost 4 bases. Germline CDR1 KGHSH, CDR2 LQKENI. The CDR3 extends over 14 amino acids. The CDR3 nucleotides read TGTGCCAGCTCACCACCCTCAGGGGGAGAGACCCAGTACTTC. Translation: CASSPPSGGETQYF.

The rearrangement links TRBV4-1 to TRBJ2-1, with 14 bases that match TRBD2. Germline-derived CDR1 and CDR2 are MGHRA and YSYEKL. The V gene end was trimmed by 4 bases and the J gene end by 6 bases; junction bases not matched to a gene: 2. The CDR3 contains 15 residues. This CDR3 is CASSLGLAGGNEQFF. In nucleotides, the CDR3 is TGCGCCAGCAGCCTCGGACTAGCGGGAGGCAATGAGCAGTTCTTC.

This clone was counted a few times. The chain is built from TRBV30 and TRBJ1-2; D is perhaps TRBD1 (5 bases). The CDR3 is made up of 13 amino acids. Germline CDR1 is GTSNPN and CDR2 is SVGIG (reference sequence). Trimming cost V 2 bases and J 2 bases, with 9 bases left between them. In DNA, the CDR3 is TGTGCCTGGAGTTCCCACAGGAACTATGGCTACACCTTC. It is translated as CAWSSHRNYGYTF.

V gene TRBV2 combines with J gene TRBJ2-7, with D tentatively TRBD1 (5 bases). This CDR3 contains 13 residues. V lost 4 bases, J lost 4 bases, and 11 bases lay in between. CDR1 is SNHLY, CDR2 FYNNEI, per germline. The CDR3: CASSVWTKYEQYF. The CDR3, as DNA: TGTGCCAGCAGTGTATGGACAAAGTACGAGCAGTACTTC.

The rearrangement joins TRBV2 to TRBJ1-5; 10 bases map to TRBD1. J gave up 6 bases and V 6 bases, and 5 bases lay outside the gene matches. The CDR3 consists of 14 residues. CDR1 is SNHLY and CDR2 is FYNNEI in the germline V gene. The CDR3 sequence: CASRVDRGSQPQHF. In DNA, the CDR3 is TGTGCCAGCAGGGTGGACAGGGGGAGTCAGCCCCAGCATTTT.

V usage is TRBV27 and J usage is TRBJ2-5; 11 bases are a match to TRBD2. Germline V gene lookup returns CDR1 MNHEY and CDR2 SMNVEV (reference sequence). Trimming removed 6 bases from V and 2 bases from J; junction bases left unmatched: 2. This CDR3 spans 14 amino acids. Here the CDR3 reads CASRGTSGQETQYF. The CDR3, as DNA: TGTGCCAGCAGGGGGACTAGCGGACAAGAGACCCAGTACTTC.

The genes are TRBV6-6 and TRBJ2-5; 7 bases are shared with TRBD1. This CDR3 is built from 16 residues. The germline CDR1 and CDR2 sequences are MNHNY and SVGAGI (reference sequence). Trimming at V came to 4 bases and at J to 2 bases, leaving 10 bases not matched to a gene. CDR3 in amino acids: CASSSYSGTVQETQYF. The CDR3 nucleotides are TGTGCCAGCAGTTCATACTCCGGGACAGTACAAGAGACCCAGTACTTC.

This clone has just one count. The chain combines TRBV5-1 with TRBJ2-5; 8 bases fit TRBD2. Unmatched junction bases numbered 2, after V lost 0 bases and J lost 1 base. The CDR3 loop spans 15 amino acids. CDR1 SGHRS and CDR2 YFSETQ come from the germline V gene. CDR3 amino acids: CASSLGTSPQETQYF. The CDR3 DNA sequence: TGCGCCAGCAGCTTGGGGACTAGCCCCCAAGAGACCCAGTACTTC.

The V and J genes are TRBV7-7 and TRBJ2-5; TRBD2 matches at 7 bases. Looked up from germline, CDR1 is SSHAT and CDR2 is FNYEAQ (reference sequence). V gave up 5 bases and J gave up 5 bases; unmatched junction bases: 11. The CDR3 contains 15 residues. Here the CDR3 reads CASSRRRDYRETQYF. Here the CDR3 DNA reads TGTGCCAGCAGCCGGCGAAGGGACTATCGGGAGACCCAGTACTTC.

The CDR3 DNA sequence: TGTGCCAGCAGTCTATCAGGTCGCGATCAGCCCCAGCATTTT. It specifies CASSLSGRDQPQHF. The J gene is TRBJ1-5, the V gene TRBV6-5; D unresolved. The CDR3 length is 14 residues. V shed 5 bases and J shed 5 bases, with 13 bases lying between them. Per the germline V gene, CDR1 is MNHEY and CDR2 is SVGAGI.

The chain employs TRBV28 and TRBJ2-1; 13 bases line up with TRBD2. Germline lookup yields CDR1 MDHEN and CDR2 SYDVKM. V was clipped by 2 bases and J by 5 bases; unmatched bases: 6. The CDR3 consists of 17 residues. CDR3 sequence (DNA): TGTGCCAGCAGTTTAACCGGACTAGCGGGAGTGCACAATGAGCAGTTCTTC. Encoded protein: CASSLTGLAGVHNEQFF.

The chain carries TRBV11-2 and TRBJ2-7; D uncertain. This CDR3 is 15 amino acids long. V lost 0 bases, J lost 6 bases, and 15 bases lay in between. The germline V gene encodes CDR1 SGHAT and CDR2 FQNNGV. The CDR3 region is CASSLDHTPISEQYF. The DNA of the CDR3 is TGTGCCAGCAGCTTAGATCACACGCCGATATCCGAGCAGTACTTC.